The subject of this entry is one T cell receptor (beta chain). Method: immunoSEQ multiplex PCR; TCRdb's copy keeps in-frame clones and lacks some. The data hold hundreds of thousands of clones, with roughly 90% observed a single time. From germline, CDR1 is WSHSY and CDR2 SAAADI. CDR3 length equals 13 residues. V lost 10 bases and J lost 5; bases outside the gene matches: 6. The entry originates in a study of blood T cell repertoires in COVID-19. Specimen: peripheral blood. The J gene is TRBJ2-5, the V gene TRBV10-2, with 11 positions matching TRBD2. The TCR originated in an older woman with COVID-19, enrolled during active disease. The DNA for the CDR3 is TGCGCCACCTTAGCGGGGGGGCGTGAGACCCAGTACTTC. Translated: CATLAGGRETQYF.